A selection of T cell receptor beta chains follows, all from one sample in a study of blood T cell repertoires in COVID-19. TCRdb's copy holds only in-frame clones and misses some; the assay was immunoSEQ multiplex PCR. Of about 62,000 clones listed, roughly 90% are singletons. Sequenced sample: peripheral blood. These receptors were collected from a woman aged 80 or over with acute or convalescent COVID-19. Both conserved end residues are part of each CDR3. D genes are given only for firm matches. Rows give clone size only sometimes, using once, few, many, or a class for an expanded clone.

clone_size j_call v_call d_call cdr3_nt cdr3_aa
few TRBJ1-4 TRBV4-2 . TGTGCCAGCAGCCAAGAGTTAGCCGGGGTGGAGGAAAAACTGTTTTTT CASSQELAGVEEKLFF
. TRBJ2-2 TRBV3-1/TRBV3-2 . TGTGCCAGCAGCCTCCATCCAGGGAACACCGGGGAGCTGTTTTTT CASSLHPGNTGELFF
. TRBJ1-1 TRBV4-1 TRBD1 TGCGCCAGCAGCCAACCGGACAGGGACACTGAAGCTTTCTTT CASSQPDRDTEAFF
. TRBJ2-3 TRBV27 . TGTGCCAGCAGTCTGAGGAGGGGCCCCGCAACAGATACGCAGTATTTT CASSLRRGPATDTQYF
. TRBJ1-1 TRBV2 . TGTGCCAGCAGTGTACAGGGTTTGGACACTGAAGCTTTCTTT CASSVQGLDTEAFF
. TRBJ2-1 TRBV9 TRBD2 TGTGCCAGCAGCGTAGACCCCGGGACTAGCGTCAATGAGCAGTTCTTC CASSVDPGTSVNEQFF
. TRBJ1-6 TRBV3-1/TRBV3-2 . TGTGCCAGCAGCGCGGAACCTTCCCCGGGGGGAACCCTCCACTTT CASSAEPSPGGTLHF
. TRBJ1-2 TRBV3-1/TRBV3-2 . TGTGCCAGCAGCCAAGACGCGTCCGGGAGGGGCTACACCTTC CASSQDASGRGYTF
once TRBJ2-2 TRBV10-3 . TGTGCCATCAGTGCCCCCTCGAACACCGGGGAGCTGTTTTTT CAISAPSNTGELFF
. TRBJ2-5 TRBV6-5 . TGTGCCAGCACCGAATGGGGCACGGAGACCCAGTACTTC CASTEWGTETQYF
. TRBJ1-1 TRBV6-5 . TGTGCCAGCAACTTTGGACAGCCACTCGAAGCTTTCTTT CASNFGQPLEAFF
. TRBJ2-1 TRBV10-3 . TGTGCCATCAGTGAGGGCGGGGACTACAATGAGCAGTTCTTC CAISEGGDYNEQFF
. TRBJ2-7 TRBV6-5 TRBD1 TGTGCCAGCAGTTACCAGGGGGAAGGCTACGAGCAGTACTTC CASSYQGEGYEQYF
few TRBJ2-2 TRBV11-2 . TGTGCCAGCAGCTTAATCCTGGCAAACACCGGGGAGCTGTTTTTT CASSLILANTGELFF
. TRBJ2-1 TRBV5-1 TRBD2 TGCGCCAGCAGCTTGAGGGGACTAGCGGAGCAGTTCTTC CASSLRGLAEQFF
. TRBJ1-1 TRBV12-3/TRBV12-4 TRBD1 TGTGCCAGCAGCAGGGGGCGCGGGACTGAAGCTTTCTTT CASSRGRGTEAFF
. TRBJ1-5 TRBV2 TRBD1 TGTGCCAGCAGGGAACAGGGGACAAATAGCAATCAGCCCCAGCATTTT CASREQGTNSNQPQHF
. TRBJ2-7 TRBV18 TRBD1 TGTGCCAGCTCCCCGGGACAGAGACACGAGCAGTACTTC CASSPGQRHEQYF
. TRBJ2-2 TRBV24-1 . TGTGCCACCAGTGGCGGGGCAAGGCGGGAGCTGTTTTTT CATSGGARRELFF
. TRBJ2-3 TRBV10-1 TRBD2 TGCGCCAGCAGTGATTGGGCAGGGAGGGAAGATACGCAGTATTTT CASSDWAGREDTQYF
. TRBJ2-1 TRBV6-5 TRBD2 TGTGCCAGCAGTCGGACTAGCGGGGGGGATGAGCAGTTCTTC CASSRTSGGDEQFF
. TRBJ1-1 TRBV6-2/TRBV6-3 . TGTGCCAGCAGTTACGTAGAGAACACTGAAGCTTTCTTT CASSYVENTEAFF
. TRBJ2-7 TRBV18 TRBD2 TGTGCCAGCTCACCACTAGCGGGAGGGGGCGAGCAGTACTTC CASSPLAGGGEQYF
. TRBJ2-1 TRBV9 TRBD2 TGTGCCAGCAGCGTAGCTCGGGCTAGCGGGGACAATGAGCAGTTCTTC CASSVARASGDNEQFF
. TRBJ2-1 TRBV19 TRBD2 TGTGCCAGTAGACCGACTAGCGTATACAATGAGCAGTTCTTC CASRPTSVYNEQFF
. TRBJ1-1 TRBV4-1 . TGCGCCAGCAGCCTACAAATACAGGGATTGAGAAAAGCTTTCTTT CASSLQIQGLRKAFF
. TRBJ1-1 TRBV12-3/TRBV12-4 . TGTGCCAGCAGTCTTAGACAGGCCTCTGAAGCTTTCTTT CASSLRQASEAFF
. TRBJ1-1 TRBV6-5 . TGTGCCAGCAGCAGGGTCAGGGCCACTGAAGCTTTCTTT CASSRVRATEAFF
few TRBJ1-6 TRBV28 . TGTGCCATCGGACAGCATAATTCACCCCTCCACTTT CAIGQHNSPLHF
. TRBJ2-1 TRBV6-5 . TGTGCCAGCAGTTACTCGGGGTCGGGGTCCTACAATGAGCAGTTCTTC CASSYSGSGSYNEQFF
. TRBJ2-7 TRBV9 . TGTGCCAGCAGCGTAGCCGGCGAGTGGACTGAGAGGCAGTACTTC CASSVAGEWTERQYF
. TRBJ1-5 TRBV5-1 . TGCGCCAGCAGCCGGGCGGGGAGCCATCAGCCCCAGCATTTT CASSRAGSHQPQHF
. TRBJ2-1 TRBV7-9 . TGTGCCAGCAGCCCTAGAGGGGGTAGCGACGAGCAGTTCTTC CASSPRGGSDEQFF
. TRBJ1-2 TRBV6-5 TRBD1 TGTGCCAGCAGCCGACAGGGTGAGGCGAACTATGGCTACACCTTC CASSRQGEANYGYTF
. TRBJ1-1 TRBV28 . TGTGCCAGCCGGGAGGGGATACTGAACACTGAAGCTTTCTTT CASREGILNTEAFF
. TRBJ2-7 TRBV6-2/TRBV6-3 TRBD1 TGTGCCAGCAGTTACTCGGGGACAGTACGCGGGCAGTACTTC CASSYSGTVRGQYF
. TRBJ1-1 TRBV7-2 . TGTGCCAGCAGTTTTCCATCTAGGCTTCCGAACACTGAAGCTTTCTTT CASSFPSRLPNTEAFF
. TRBJ1-1 TRBV15 . TGTGCCACCGGGGAGGGCCCCATGAACACTGAAGCTTTCTTT CATGEGPMNTEAFF
once TRBJ1-3 TRBV5-4 . TGTGCCAGCAGCTTGGGAACTCCTTCTGGAAACACCATATATTTT CASSLGTPSGNTIYF
. TRBJ2-7 TRBV30 TRBD1 TGTGCCTGGAGTCCAAACAGGGGGCATCCCTACGAGCAGTACTTC CAWSPNRGHPYEQYF
. TRBJ1-4 TRBV5-4 TRBD1 TGTGCCAGCAGTTCGGGACAGTCTAATGAAAAACTGTTTTTT CASSSGQSNEKLFF